This T cell receptor beta chain was obtained from a study of human T cells and chemical hapten exposure. Study-level points and caveats: There was alopecia in the donors, so their immune response may differ from that of healthy people.

Comment on this clonotype: No antigen is known for it.

This sample's time point: patch test 3, about 24 weeks after DPC sensitization. Treatment: therapeutic diphenylcyclopropenone sensitization with weekly scalp DPC. TCRdb reprocessed the RACE reads via MiXCR and lists one record per CDR3 protein. This table has about 200,000 distinct CDR3 sequences, 24% appearing once. The source material was whole blood, sampled in connection with sensitization to the hapten diphenylcyclopropenone (DPC). The clonotype originates from a woman between 40 and 55 years old with alopecia areata. Some clones in this sample may be carry-over from other donors' samples.

CDR3 in amino acids: CSVEDPAGGRLTDTQYF. CDR3 sequence (DNA): TGCAGCGTTGAAGACCCCGCTGGGGGGAGACTCACAGATACGCAGTATTTT. This chain links TRBV29-1 with TRBJ2-3, with D possibly being TRBD2 (6 bases). CDR3 size: 17 residues. V shed 0 bases and J shed 2 bases, with 18 bases lying between them. Germline CDR1 reads SQVTM; CDR2 reads ANQGSEA.